This T cell receptor (beta chain) was observed in a study of cytomegalovirus exposure and HLA in healthy donors. The PCR used 60 Vbeta and 13 Jbeta primers. Some clones are missing from TCRdb's copy, which holds only in-frame ones; the method was immunoSEQ multiplex PCR. The sample shows about 120,000 clones, less than 80% of them seen only once. V was cut by 2 bases and J by 4 bases, with 15 bases left in between. This CDR3 is built from 16 residues. Germline CDR1 and CDR2: MNHNY and SVGAGI (reference sequence). V gene TRBV6-6 combines with J gene TRBJ1-3; D remains ambiguous. The receptor's source is a woman aged 25 to 45 in good health and CMV-seronegative. The sample was PBMCs. CDR3 DNA: TGTGCCAGCAGTTACCTACCGGAATTCGGGGGAAACACCATATATTTT. It specifies CASSYLPEFGGNTIYF.